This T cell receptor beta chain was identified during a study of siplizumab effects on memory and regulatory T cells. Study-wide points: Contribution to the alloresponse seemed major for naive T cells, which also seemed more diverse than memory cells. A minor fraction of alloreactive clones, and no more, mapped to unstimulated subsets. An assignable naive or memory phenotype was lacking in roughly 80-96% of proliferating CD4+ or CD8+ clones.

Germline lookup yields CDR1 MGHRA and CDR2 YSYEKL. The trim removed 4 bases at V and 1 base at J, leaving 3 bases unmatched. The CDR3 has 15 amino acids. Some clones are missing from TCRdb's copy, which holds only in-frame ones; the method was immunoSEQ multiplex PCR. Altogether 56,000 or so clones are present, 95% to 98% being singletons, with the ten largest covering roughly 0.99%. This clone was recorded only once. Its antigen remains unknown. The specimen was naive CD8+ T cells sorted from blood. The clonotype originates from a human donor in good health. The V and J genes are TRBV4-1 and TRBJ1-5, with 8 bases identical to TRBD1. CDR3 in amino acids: CASSRTGMSNQPQHF. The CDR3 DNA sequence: TGCGCCAGCAGCCGGACAGGGATGAGCAATCAGCCCCAGCATTTT.